The rows below give T cell receptor beta chains drawn from one sample of a study of beta chain features in type 1 diabetes. Profiled with immunoSEQ multiplex PCR; TCRdb holds only in-frame clones, not every one. The sample lists under 550,000 clones, 11% seen once, with about 0.042% in the top ten. The specimen sequenced was naive CD4+ T cells from blood. Receptor source: a woman in her late teens or twenties in good health. The CDR3 runs from the conserved cysteine through the conserved F or W. The order of the fields is CDR3 protein, CDR3 DNA, CDR3 length, V gene, clone size, D gene, J gene. A D gene is named only where the DNA matches it firmly. Clone sizes are given selectively: once, few, many, or a class where the clone is expanded.

CDR3aa: CSVARGANNYGYTF
CDR3nt: TGCAGCGTTGCCAGGGGGGCCAATAACTATGGCTACACCTTC
len: 14
v_gene: TRBV29-1
abundance: once
d_gene: TRBD1
j_gene: TRBJ1-2

CDR3aa: CASSLGTGRTEAFF
CDR3nt: TGTGCCAGCAGCTTAGGTACGGGGCGGACTGAAGCTTTCTTT
len: 14
v_gene: TRBV7-2
abundance: few
d_gene: .
j_gene: TRBJ1-1

CDR3aa: CASSVVAYEQYF
CDR3nt: TGTGCCAGCAGTGTGGTAGCCTACGAGCAGTACTTC
len: 12
v_gene: TRBV6-6
abundance: few
d_gene: .
j_gene: TRBJ2-7

CDR3aa: CASSSRTSGGTLLDTQYF
CDR3nt: TGTGCCAGCAGCTCCCGGACTAGCGGGGGTACTTTGCTAGATACGCAGTATTTT
len: 18
v_gene: TRBV7-9
abundance: few
d_gene: TRBD2
j_gene: TRBJ2-3

CDR3aa: CSVVLPGRWETQYF
CDR3nt: TGCAGCGTTGTTCTCCCCGGACGGTGGGAGACCCAGTACTTC
len: 14
v_gene: TRBV29-1
abundance: many
d_gene: .
j_gene: TRBJ2-5

CDR3aa: CASNPGAGVRNSPLHF
CDR3nt: TGTGCCAGCAACCCGGGAGCAGGGGTGCGTAATTCACCCCTCCACTTT
len: 16
v_gene: TRBV25-1
abundance: .
d_gene: .
j_gene: TRBJ1-6

CDR3aa: CASSLLAGAEWTNEQFF
CDR3nt: TGTGCCAGCAGTTTACTAGCGGGAGCCGAATGGACCAATGAGCAGTTCTTC
len: 17
v_gene: TRBV27
abundance: .
d_gene: TRBD2
j_gene: TRBJ2-1

CDR3aa: CASSNSGANVLTF
CDR3nt: TGTGCCAGCAGTAACTCTGGGGCCAACGTCCTGACTTTC
len: 13
v_gene: TRBV2
abundance: few
d_gene: .
j_gene: TRBJ2-6

CDR3aa: CASENLAGEWNEQFF
CDR3nt: TGTGCCAGCGAGAATCTAGCGGGAGAGTGGAATGAGCAGTTCTTC
len: 15
v_gene: TRBV6-1
abundance: few
d_gene: TRBD2
j_gene: TRBJ2-1

CDR3aa: CASRQLNEKLFF
CDR3nt: TGTGCCAGCCGACAGCTTAATGAAAAACTGTTTTTT
len: 12
v_gene: TRBV14
abundance: .
d_gene: .
j_gene: TRBJ1-4

CDR3aa: CASSFFPQGPGYNEQFF
CDR3nt: TGTGCCAGCAGCTTCTTCCCCCAAGGGCCAGGCTACAATGAGCAGTTCTTC
len: 17
v_gene: TRBV7-6
abundance: few
d_gene: .
j_gene: TRBJ2-1

CDR3aa: CPSSEGVQVQETQYF
CDR3nt: TGTCCCAGCAGTGAAGGGGTCCAGGTCCAAGAGACCCAGTACTTC
len: 15
v_gene: TRBV25-1
abundance: few
d_gene: .
j_gene: TRBJ2-5

CDR3aa: CSAHLAETQYF
CDR3nt: TGCAGCGCCCATCTCGCGGAGACCCAGTACTTC
len: 11
v_gene: TRBV29-1
abundance: few
d_gene: .
j_gene: TRBJ2-5

CDR3aa: CASSPWDIALFNEQFF
CDR3nt: TGTGCCAGCTCACCGTGGGACATAGCCCTCTTCAATGAGCAGTTCTTC
len: 16
v_gene: TRBV18
abundance: .
d_gene: .
j_gene: TRBJ2-1

CDR3aa: CASSQRQGSTDTQYF
CDR3nt: TGCGCCAGCAGCCAGAGGCAGGGGAGCACAGATACGCAGTATTTT
len: 15
v_gene: TRBV4-3
abundance: .
d_gene: .
j_gene: TRBJ2-3

CDR3aa: CASSQETPGRMFDTYNEQFF
CDR3nt: TGTGCCAGCAGCCAAGAAACACCGGGACGGATGTTTGACACCTACAATGAGCAGTTCTTC
len: 20
v_gene: TRBV14
abundance: few
d_gene: .
j_gene: TRBJ2-1